This entry is about one TCR beta chain. The antigen is unknown. Trimming took 3 bases from V and 0 from J; bases not matched to a gene: 7. The germline gives CDR1 KGHSH, CDR2 LQKENI. The CDR3 spans 16 residues. Time point defined: 2015-2016 season, pre-vaccination. Cells are cTfh (non-naive CD4+CXCR5+PD-1+), split by ICOS and CD38 into double-positive or double-negative. The data originate from a study of follicular helper T cells after annual influenza vaccination. Study in general: Some donors were sampled over the 2013-2014, 2014-2015 and 2015-2016 vaccinations. General study findings and limits: Just about 9-21% of cells analyzed had recovered productive TCRB sequences.

TCRdb's table, derived via immunoSEQ multiplex PCR, lists solely in-frame clones and lacks some. The table records over a thousand clones, roughly 84% of them present only once. This material consisted of CXCR5+ CD38+ circulating T follicular helper cells from blood, taken on the day of influenza vaccination. Subset indicated: circulating Tfh, non-naive CD4+CXCR5+PD-1+ (ICOS+CD38+ or ICOS-CD38-). The V gene is TRBV18, the J gene TRBJ1-1, with 7 bases identical to TRBD1. This sequence originates from an adult who received the influenza vaccine. CDR3 sequence reads: CASSPQDRTMNTEAFF. The CDR3 region has the DNA TGTGCCAGCTCACCTCAGGACAGGACGATGAACACTGAAGCTTTCTTT.